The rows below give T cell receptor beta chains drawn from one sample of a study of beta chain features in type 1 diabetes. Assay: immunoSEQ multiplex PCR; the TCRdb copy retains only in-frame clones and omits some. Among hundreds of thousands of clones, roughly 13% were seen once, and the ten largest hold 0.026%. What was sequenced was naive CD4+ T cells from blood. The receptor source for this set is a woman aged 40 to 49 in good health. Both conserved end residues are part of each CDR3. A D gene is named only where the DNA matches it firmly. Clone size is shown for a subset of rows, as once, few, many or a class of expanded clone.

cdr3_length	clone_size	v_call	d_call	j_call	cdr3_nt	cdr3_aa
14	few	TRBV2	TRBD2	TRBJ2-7	TGTGCCAGCAGTGATGGGGGGGTAACCTACGAGCAGTACTTC	CASSDGGVTYEQYF
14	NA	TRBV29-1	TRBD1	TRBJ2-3	TGCAGCATAAACCGGGACAGAAGCACAGATACGCAGTATTTT	CSINRDRSTDTQYF
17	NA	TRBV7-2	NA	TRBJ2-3	TGTGCCAGCAGCCCCCGTTTAGCTAGCGACCGCACAGATACGCAGTATTTT	CASSPRLASDRTDTQYF
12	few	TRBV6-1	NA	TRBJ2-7	TGTGCCAGCATGGAGGGCCCCTACGAGCAGTACTTC	CASMEGPYEQYF
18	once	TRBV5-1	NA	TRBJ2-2	TGCGCCAGCAGCTTGGCCTCGTTGTGGGGCCCCAACACCGGGGAGCTGTTTTTT	CASSLASLWGPNTGELFF
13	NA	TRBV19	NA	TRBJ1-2	TGTGCCAGTAGTATCGGGAAGATTAATGGCTACACCTTC	CASSIGKINGYTF
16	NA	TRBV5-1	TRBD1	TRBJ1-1	TGCGCCAGCAGCTATTCTACAGGGGGCTTGAACACTGAAGCTTTCTTT	CASSYSTGGLNTEAFF
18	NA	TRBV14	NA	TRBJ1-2	TGTGCCAGCAGCCAAATCTCGCCGAGACAGGTGAGGCCTCATGGCTACACCTTC	CASSQISPRQVRPHGYTF
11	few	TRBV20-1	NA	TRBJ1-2	TGCAGTGCTAGAGGGCCGTATGGCTACACCTTC	CSARGPYGYTF
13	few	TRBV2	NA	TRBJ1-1	TGTGCCAGCAAGGACACTCACCGAACTGAAGCTTTCTTT	CASKDTHRTEAFF
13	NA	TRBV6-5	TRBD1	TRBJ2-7	TGTGCCAGCAGGAAACAGGGGAGCTACGAGCAGTACTTC	CASRKQGSYEQYF
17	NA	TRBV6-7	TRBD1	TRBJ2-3	TGTGCCAGCAGTTACCCTCACAGGGGGCTTGGGACAGATACGCAGTATTTT	CASSYPHRGLGTDTQYF
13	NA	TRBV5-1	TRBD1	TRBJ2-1	TGCGCCAGCAGCGCGACAGGGATCTATGAGCAGTTCTTC	CASSATGIYEQFF
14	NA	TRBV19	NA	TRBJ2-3	TGTGCCAGTAGTGAGTGGGGGGGCGGGGATACGCAGTATTTT	CASSEWGGGDTQYF
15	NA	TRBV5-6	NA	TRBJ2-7	TGTGCCAGCAGCTTGGTGGGTCAGGTATCCTACGAGCAGTACTTC	CASSLVGQVSYEQYF
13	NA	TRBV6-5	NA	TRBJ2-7	TGTGCCAGCAGTGAAGGGGGTATCTACGAGCAGTACTTC	CASSEGGIYEQYF
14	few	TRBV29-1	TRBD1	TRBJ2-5	TGCAGCGCCCCAGGGGGCGGGAATCAAGAGACCCAGTACTTC	CSAPGGGNQETQYF
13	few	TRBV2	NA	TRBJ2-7	TGTGCCAGCAGTGCACTACCCTCCTACGAGCAGTACTTC	CASSALPSYEQYF
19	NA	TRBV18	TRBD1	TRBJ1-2	TGTGCCAGCTCACCAACGCCCCGGGACAGGGGGCCCGACGACTATGGCTACACCTTC	CASSPTPRDRGPDDYGYTF
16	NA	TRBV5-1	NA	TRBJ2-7	TGCGCCAGCAGCTTGGCCGTCGCGGGGAGCTCCTACGAGCAGTACTTC	CASSLAVAGSSYEQYF
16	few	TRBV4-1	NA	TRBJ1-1	TGCGCCAGCAGCCAAGATGCTGGCAGGGCGAACACTGAAGCTTTCTTT	CASSQDAGRANTEAFF
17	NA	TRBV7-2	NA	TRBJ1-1	TGTGCCAGCAGCTTAGCGCCGGGTCGGGGGGGGAGCACTGAAGCTTTCTTT	CASSLAPGRGGSTEAFF
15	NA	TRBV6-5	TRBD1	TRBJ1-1	TGTGCCAGCAGTTACTCCTACCCGACAGGGAGTGGAGCTTTCTTT	CASSYSYPTGSGAFF
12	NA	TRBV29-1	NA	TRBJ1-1	TGCAGCGCCGCCCAGGGCGGCACTGAAGCTTTCTTT	CSAAQGGTEAFF
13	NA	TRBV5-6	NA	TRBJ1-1	TGTGCCAGCAGCCCTCCAGGCCGTACTGAAGCTTTCTTT	CASSPPGRTEAFF
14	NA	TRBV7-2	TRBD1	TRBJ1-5	TGTGCCAGCAGCCCGACAGGGGGCCTTCAGCCCCAGCATTTT	CASSPTGGLQPQHF
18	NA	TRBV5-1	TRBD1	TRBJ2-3	TGCGCCAGCAGCTTGGCCAACCGGACAGGGTATGCCACAGATACGCAGTATTTT	CASSLANRTGYATDTQYF
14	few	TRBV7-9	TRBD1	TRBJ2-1	TGTGCCAGCAGCTTAGGGCAGGGGGCCAATGAGCAGTTCTTC	CASSLGQGANEQFF
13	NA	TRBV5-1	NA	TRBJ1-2	TGCGCCAGCAGCTGGACAGCTAACTATGGCTACACCTTC	CASSWTANYGYTF
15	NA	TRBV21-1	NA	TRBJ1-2	TGTGCCAGCAGCCCACGACAGTATTGTGGCTATGGCTACACCTTC	CASSPRQYCGYGYTF
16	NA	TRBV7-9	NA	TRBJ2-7	TGTGCCAGCAGCTCGACGCGGGGCTGGTTCTCCTACGAGCAGTACTTC	CASSSTRGWFSYEQYF
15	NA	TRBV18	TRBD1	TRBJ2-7	TGTGCCAGCTCGGTTGGACAGGGGGCCCTCTACGAGCAGTACTTC	CASSVGQGALYEQYF
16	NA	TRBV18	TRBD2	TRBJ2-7	TGTGCCAGCTCACCACTTTCTAGCGGGGGGGGCTACGAGCAGTACTTC	CASSPLSSGGGYEQYF
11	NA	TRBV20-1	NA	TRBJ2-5	TGCAGTGCTAGCCCCGAAGAGACCCAGTACTTC	CSASPEETQYF
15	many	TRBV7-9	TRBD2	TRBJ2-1	TGTGCCAGCAGCTGGTCGGGACTATCCTACAATGAGCAGTTCTTC	CASSWSGLSYNEQFF
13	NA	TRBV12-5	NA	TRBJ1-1	TGTGCTAGTGGCCCCGGCGGGGTCCCTGAAGCTTTCTTT	CASGPGGVPEAFF
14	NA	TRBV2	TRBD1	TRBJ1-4	TGTGCCAGTACCTCCGGGACAGGGGACGAAAAACTGTTTTTT	CASTSGTGDEKLFF
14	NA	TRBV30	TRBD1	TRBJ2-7	TGTGCCTGGAGTGAAACAGGGGGCTCCTACGAGCAGTACTTC	CAWSETGGSYEQYF
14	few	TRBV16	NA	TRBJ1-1	TGTGCCAGCAGCCCCACCAGGGTCGGTACTGAAGCTTTCTTT	CASSPTRVGTEAFF
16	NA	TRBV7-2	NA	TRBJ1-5	TGTGCCAGCAGCTTAGCCCAGGCCGGAAGCAATCAGCCCCAGCATTTT	CASSLAQAGSNQPQHF
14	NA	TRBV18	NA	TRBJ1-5	TGTGCCAGCTCACCAGTCGGGGTTGGTCAGCCCCAGCATTTT	CASSPVGVGQPQHF
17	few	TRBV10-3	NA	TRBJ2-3	TGTGCCATCAGTGAGGGCTCGTGGACACCTAGCACAGATACGCAGTATTTT	CAISEGSWTPSTDTQYF
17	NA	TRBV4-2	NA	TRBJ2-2	TGTGCCAGCAGCCAAGAGTCACAGGGCTCGGGGACCGGGGAGCTGTTTTTT	CASSQESQGSGTGELFF
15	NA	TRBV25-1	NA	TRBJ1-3	TGTGCCAGCAGTGCCCCCGGGGTGGCAGGAAACACCATATATTTT	CASSAPGVAGNTIYF
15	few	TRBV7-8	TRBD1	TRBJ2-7	TGTGCCAGCAGCAACCCTGGACAGGACTCCTACGAGCAGTACTTC	CASSNPGQDSYEQYF
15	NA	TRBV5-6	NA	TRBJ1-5	TGTGCCAGCAGCTTGCTACAGGGTTCCAATCAGCCCCAGCATTTT	CASSLLQGSNQPQHF
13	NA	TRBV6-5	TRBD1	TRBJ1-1	TGTGCCAGCACCCGACAGGGGCACACTGAAGCTTTCTTT	CASTRQGHTEAFF